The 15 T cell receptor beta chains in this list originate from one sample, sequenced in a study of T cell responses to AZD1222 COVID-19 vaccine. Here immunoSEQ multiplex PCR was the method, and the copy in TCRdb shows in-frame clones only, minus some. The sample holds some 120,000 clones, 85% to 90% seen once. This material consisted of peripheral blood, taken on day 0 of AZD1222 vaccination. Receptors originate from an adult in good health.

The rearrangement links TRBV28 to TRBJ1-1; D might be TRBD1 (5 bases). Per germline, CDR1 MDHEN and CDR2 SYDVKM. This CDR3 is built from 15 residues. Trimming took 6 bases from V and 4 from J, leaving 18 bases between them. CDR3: CASSSPSVGGTEAFF. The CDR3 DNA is TGTGCCAGCAGCTCACCCTCGGTGGGGGGCACTGAAGCTTTCTTT.

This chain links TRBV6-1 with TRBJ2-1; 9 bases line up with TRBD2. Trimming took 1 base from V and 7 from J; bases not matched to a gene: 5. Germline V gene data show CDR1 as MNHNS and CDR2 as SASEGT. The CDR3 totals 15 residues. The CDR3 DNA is TGTGCCAGCAGTGAAGTTAGCGGGGGAAGGAATGAGCAGTTCTTC. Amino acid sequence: CASSEVSGGRNEQFF.

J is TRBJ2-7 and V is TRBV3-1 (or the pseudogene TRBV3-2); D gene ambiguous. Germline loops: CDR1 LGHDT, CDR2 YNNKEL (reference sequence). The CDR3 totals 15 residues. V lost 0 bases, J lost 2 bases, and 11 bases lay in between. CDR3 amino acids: CASSQDRSRTYEQYF. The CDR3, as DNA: TGTGCCAGCAGCCAAGATCGGAGCAGGACCTACGAGCAGTACTTC.

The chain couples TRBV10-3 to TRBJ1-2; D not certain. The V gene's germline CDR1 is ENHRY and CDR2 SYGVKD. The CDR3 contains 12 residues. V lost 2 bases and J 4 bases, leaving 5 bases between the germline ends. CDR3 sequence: CAISEPSYGYTF. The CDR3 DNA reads TGTGCCATCAGTGAGCCCAGCTATGGCTACACCTTC.

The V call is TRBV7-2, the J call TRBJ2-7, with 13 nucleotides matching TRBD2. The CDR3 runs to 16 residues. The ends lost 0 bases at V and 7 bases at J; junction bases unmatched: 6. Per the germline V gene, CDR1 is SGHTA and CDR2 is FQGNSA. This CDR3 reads CASSLAGTSGAEEQYF. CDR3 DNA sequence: TGTGCCAGCAGCTTAGCTGGGACTAGCGGGGCAGAAGAGCAGTACTTC.

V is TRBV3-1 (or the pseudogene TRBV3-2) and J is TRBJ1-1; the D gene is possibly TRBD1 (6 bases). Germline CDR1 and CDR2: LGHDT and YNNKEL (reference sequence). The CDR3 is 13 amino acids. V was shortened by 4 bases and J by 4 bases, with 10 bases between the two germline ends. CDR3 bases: TGTGCCAGCAGCCTACGACAGGCCACTGAAGCTTTCTTT. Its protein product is CASSLRQATEAFF.

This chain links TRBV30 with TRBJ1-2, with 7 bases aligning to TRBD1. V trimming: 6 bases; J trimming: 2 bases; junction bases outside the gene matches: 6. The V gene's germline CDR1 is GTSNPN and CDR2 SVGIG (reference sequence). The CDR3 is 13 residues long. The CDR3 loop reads CACPTGLNYGYTF. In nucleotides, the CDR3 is TGTGCCTGTCCGACAGGGCTAAACTATGGCTACACCTTC.

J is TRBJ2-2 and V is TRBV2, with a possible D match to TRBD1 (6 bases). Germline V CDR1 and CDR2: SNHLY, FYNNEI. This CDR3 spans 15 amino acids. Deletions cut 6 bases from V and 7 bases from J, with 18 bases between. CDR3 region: CASSLWGLGGGELFF. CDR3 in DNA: TGTGCCAGCAGCCTCTGGGGGCTAGGTGGCGGGGAGCTGTTTTTT.

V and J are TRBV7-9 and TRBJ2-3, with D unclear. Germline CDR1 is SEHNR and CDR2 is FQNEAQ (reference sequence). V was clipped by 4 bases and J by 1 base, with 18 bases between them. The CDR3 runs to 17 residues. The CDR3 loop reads CASSSPRIGQRTDTQYF. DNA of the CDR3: TGTGCCAGCAGCTCTCCTCGTATAGGCCAACGCACAGATACGCAGTATTTT.

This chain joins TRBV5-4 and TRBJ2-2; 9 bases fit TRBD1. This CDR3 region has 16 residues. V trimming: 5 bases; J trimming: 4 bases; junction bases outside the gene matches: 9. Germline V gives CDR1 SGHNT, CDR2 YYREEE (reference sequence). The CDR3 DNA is TGTGCCAGCAGACTTCGGACAGGGGAGAGCACCGGGGAGCTGTTTTTT. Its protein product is CASRLRTGESTGELFF. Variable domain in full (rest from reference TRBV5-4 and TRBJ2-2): ETGVTQSPTHLIKTRGQQVTLRCSSQSGHNTVSWYQQALGQGPQFIFQYYREEENGRGNFPPRFSGLQFPNYSSELNVNALELDDSALYLCASRLRTGESTGELFFGEGSRLTVL.

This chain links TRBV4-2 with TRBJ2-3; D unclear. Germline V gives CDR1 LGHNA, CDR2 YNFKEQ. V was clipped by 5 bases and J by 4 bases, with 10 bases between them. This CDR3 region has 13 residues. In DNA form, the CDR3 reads TGTGCCAGCAGCAGGCAGCTTTCAGATACGCAGTATTTT. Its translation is CASSRQLSDTQYF.

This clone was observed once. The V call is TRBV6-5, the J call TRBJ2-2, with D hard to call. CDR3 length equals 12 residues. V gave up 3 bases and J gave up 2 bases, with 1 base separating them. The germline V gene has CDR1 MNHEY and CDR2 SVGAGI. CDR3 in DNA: TGTGCCAGCAGTTATAACACCGGGGAGCTGTTTTTT. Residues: CASSYNTGELFF.

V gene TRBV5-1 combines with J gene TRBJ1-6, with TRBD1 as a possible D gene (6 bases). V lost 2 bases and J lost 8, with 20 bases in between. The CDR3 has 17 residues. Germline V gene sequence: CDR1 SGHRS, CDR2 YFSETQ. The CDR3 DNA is TGCGCCAGCAGCTTATCCGGGACACGAATCGCCGATTCACCCCTCCACTTT. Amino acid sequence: CASSLSGTRIADSPLHF.

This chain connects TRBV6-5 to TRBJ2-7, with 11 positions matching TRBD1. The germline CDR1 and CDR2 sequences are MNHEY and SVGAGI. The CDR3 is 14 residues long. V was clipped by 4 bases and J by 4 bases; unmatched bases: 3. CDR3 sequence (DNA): TGTGCCAGCAGTTGGACAGGGGGCGCGTACGAGCAGTACTTC. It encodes CASSWTGGAYEQYF.

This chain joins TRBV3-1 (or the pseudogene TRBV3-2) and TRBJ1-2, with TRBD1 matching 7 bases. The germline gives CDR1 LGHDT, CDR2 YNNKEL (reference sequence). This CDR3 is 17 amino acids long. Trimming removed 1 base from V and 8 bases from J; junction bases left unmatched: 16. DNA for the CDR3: TGTGCCAGCAGCCAAGCCCTTCCCTATGACAGGGACCGGGGCTACACCTTC. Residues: CASSQALPYDRDRGYTF.